This T cell receptor (beta chain) derives from a study of CD8+ T cells in alopecia areata. Study outcomes and limitations: The study found higher clonality in lesional than normal scalp, especially in alopecia totalis/universalis.

Extracted RNA was reverse transcribed into cDNA, the sequencing template. Produced via immunoSEQ multiplex PCR; TCRdb's table is partial and in-frame only. The profile shows 110,000 to 150,000 clones, about 85% of them singletons. Treatment described: oral pan-JAK inhibitor, 5-10 mg twice daily. This CDR3 contains 16 residues. Trimming shortened V by 4 bases and J by 0 bases, and 13 bases separated the two germline ends. Germline CDR1 reads SGHRS; CDR2 reads YFSETQ. To note about this clone: The antigen is unknown.

Sequenced material: CD8+ T cells sorted from blood, taken at week 4, from a patient treated with tofacitinib. V is TRBV5-1 and J is TRBJ2-2; tentative D call: TRBD2 (6 bases). The sequence derives from a human donor with alopecia areata. The CDR3 nucleotides read TGCGCCAGCAGCCCCCTTGGAGGGGCGAACACCGGGGAGCTGTTTTTT. Its translation is CASSPLGGANTGELFF.